These T cell receptor beta chains were read from a single sample in a study of blood T cell repertoires in COVID-19. Assay: immunoSEQ multiplex PCR; the TCRdb copy retains only in-frame clones and omits some. The sample holds 90,000 to 150,000 clones; less than 75% are singletons and the top ten take under 1%. Sequences were obtained from peripheral blood. These TCRs come from a human donor with acute or convalescent COVID-19. The donor label of this sample is uncertain. Both conserved end residues are part of each CDR3. The order of the fields is D gene, J gene, clone size, V gene, CDR3 DNA, CDR3 protein. D genes are given only for firm matches. Only some rows state a clone size, as once, few, many or a class for expanded clones.

D: NA
J: TRBJ1-2
size: NA
V: TRBV28
DNA: TGTGCCAGCGGCAGGGGTTCCAGGGATGGCTACACCTTC
CDR3: CASGRGSRDGYTF

D: NA
J: TRBJ2-7
size: NA
V: TRBV20-1
DNA: TGCAGTGCTAGTATCCAGGACGAGCAGTACTTC
CDR3: CSASIQDEQYF

D: NA
J: TRBJ2-6
size: NA
V: TRBV13
DNA: TGTGCCAGCAGCTTAGGTCGGAGCTCTGGGGCCAACGTCCTGACTTTC
CDR3: CASSLGRSSGANVLTF

D: TRBD2
J: TRBJ2-3
size: NA
V: TRBV14
DNA: TGTGCCAGCAGCCAGCGGGGGGCCCACGATACGCAGTATTTT
CDR3: CASSQRGAHDTQYF

D: NA
J: TRBJ1-2
size: NA
V: TRBV20-1
DNA: TGCAGTGCTAGTCTGGGGGCCTATGGCTACACCTTC
CDR3: CSASLGAYGYTF

D: TRBD1
J: TRBJ2-7
size: NA
V: TRBV18
DNA: TGTGCCAGCTCAGTCGGACAGGGGTACGAGCAGTACTTC
CDR3: CASSVGQGYEQYF

D: TRBD1
J: TRBJ2-7
size: few
V: TRBV7-8
DNA: TGTGCCAGCAGCCAAGACAGGGTGATTTCTTGGGAGCAGTACTTC
CDR3: CASSQDRVISWEQYF

D: NA
J: TRBJ1-6
size: NA
V: TRBV15
DNA: TGTGCCACCAGCAAGGGAGACTCAGATTCACCCCTCCACTTT
CDR3: CATSKGDSDSPLHF

D: TRBD1
J: TRBJ2-3
size: NA
V: TRBV24-1
DNA: TGTGCCACCAGTGATTCTGCCCGGACAGGTCGCACAGATACGCAGTATTTT
CDR3: CATSDSARTGRTDTQYF

D: TRBD1
J: TRBJ1-5
size: NA
V: TRBV28
DNA: TGTGCCAGCAGTTTGAACAGGGGGGCATATAGCAATCAGCCCCAGCATTTT
CDR3: CASSLNRGAYSNQPQHF

D: NA
J: TRBJ2-3
size: NA
V: TRBV30
DNA: TGTGCCTGGAAGCGACAGTCGACGGGCACAGATACGCAGTATTTT
CDR3: CAWKRQSTGTDTQYF

D: TRBD1
J: TRBJ1-3
size: few
V: TRBV2
DNA: TGTGCCAGCAGTCCCGACAGGGGGCCGGGAAACACCATATATTTT
CDR3: CASSPDRGPGNTIYF

D: TRBD1
J: TRBJ1-2
size: NA
V: TRBV5-4
DNA: TGTGCCAGCAGCTCGGGACCGGGACAGGACTATGGCTACACCTTC
CDR3: CASSSGPGQDYGYTF

D: NA
J: TRBJ1-2
size: NA
V: TRBV18
DNA: TGTGCCAGCTCACCAGAAACATATGGCTACACCTTC
CDR3: CASSPETYGYTF

D: TRBD2
J: TRBJ2-1
size: NA
V: TRBV5-4
DNA: TGTGCCAGCAGCTCACGGGGGGTTTATGAGCAGTTCTTC
CDR3: CASSSRGVYEQFF

D: NA
J: TRBJ1-5
size: NA
V: TRBV5-6
DNA: TGTGCCAGCAGCTTGGCGGGGGATTATAGCAATCAGCCCCAGCATTTT
CDR3: CASSLAGDYSNQPQHF

D: NA
J: TRBJ2-2
size: few
V: TRBV12-3/TRBV12-4
DNA: TGTGCCAGCAGACCCGGGGCCGGGGAGCTGTTTTTT
CDR3: CASRPGAGELFF

D: NA
J: TRBJ2-5
size: NA
V: TRBV7-8
DNA: TGTGCCAGCAGCTTCTTCGGTGCGAAGACCCAGTACTTC
CDR3: CASSFFGAKTQYF

D: NA
J: TRBJ1-3
size: NA
V: TRBV5-5
DNA: TGTGCCAGCAGCTTGACCCGTTCGGGAGGCAGGACCGAAAACACCATATATTTT
CDR3: CASSLTRSGGRTENTIYF

D: NA
J: TRBJ2-1
size: NA
V: TRBV23-1
DNA: TGCGCCAGCAGTCTGAGAGCGGCCCCCTGGGATGAGCAGTTCTTC
CDR3: CASSLRAAPWDEQFF

D: NA
J: TRBJ1-2
size: NA
V: TRBV5-1
DNA: TGCGCCAGCAGCTCCTCATGGGGAGTTAACTATGGCTACACCTTC
CDR3: CASSSSWGVNYGYTF

D: TRBD1
J: TRBJ1-4
size: NA
V: TRBV30
DNA: TGTGCCTGGAGAGATACAGGGGGCAGGGGTGAAAAACTGTTTTTT
CDR3: CAWRDTGGRGEKLFF

D: TRBD1
J: TRBJ1-5
size: NA
V: TRBV7-3
DNA: TGTGCCAGCAGCTTTATCGGGAACTACACCGGGACAGGGTTTGGCAATCAGCCCCAGCATTTT
CDR3: CASSFIGNYTGTGFGNQPQHF

D: NA
J: TRBJ1-1
size: NA
V: TRBV5-1
DNA: TGCGCCAGCAGCCTACAGGGTTACACTGAAGCTTTCTTT
CDR3: CASSLQGYTEAFF

D: TRBD1
J: TRBJ1-2
size: NA
V: TRBV7-9
DNA: TGTGCCAGCAGCTTAAACAGGGGGATTGGTGGCTACACCTTC
CDR3: CASSLNRGIGGYTF

D: TRBD2
J: TRBJ2-5
size: NA
V: TRBV15
DNA: TGTGCCACCAGCAGAGTGGAGGGAGTCAAGGCGGGGGACCAAGAGACCCAGTACTTC
CDR3: CATSRVEGVKAGDQETQYF

D: NA
J: TRBJ2-5
size: NA
V: TRBV18
DNA: TGTGCCAGCTCACACGGGGTAGCGGCCCAAGAGACCCAGTACTTC
CDR3: CASSHGVAAQETQYF

D: NA
J: TRBJ1-2
size: NA
V: TRBV6-1
DNA: TGTGCCAGCAGTGAAAAGGGGAACCCAATCCTTGGCTACACCTTC
CDR3: CASSEKGNPILGYTF

D: TRBD1
J: TRBJ1-1
size: NA
V: TRBV7-8
DNA: TGTGCCAGCAGGACACAGGGGGGGAACACTGAAGCTTTCTTT
CDR3: CASRTQGGNTEAFF

D: TRBD2
J: TRBJ2-1
size: few
V: TRBV3-1/TRBV3-2
DNA: TGTGCCAGCAGCCCACAACCTAGCGGGGGGGACCCTCAGTTCTTC
CDR3: CASSPQPSGGDPQFF

D: NA
J: TRBJ1-2
size: NA
V: TRBV6-6
DNA: TGTGCCAGCAGTTACGGGGGAGGGCCTCCCTATGGCTACACCTTC
CDR3: CASSYGGGPPYGYTF

D: NA
J: TRBJ2-3
size: NA
V: TRBV29-1
DNA: TGCAGCGTTGAGGGGCAGGGAAGAGATACGCAGTATTTT
CDR3: CSVEGQGRDTQYF